The sequence of this T cell receptor (beta chain) was determined in a study of blood T cells in healthy people across ages. Study-level results: It was held that diversity estimates obtained from one million T cells represented underestimates.

The second PCR ran 7 to 11 cycles with a sample-barcoded 5' primer and J-beta primers. A template-switch adaptor containing 12 random nucleotides labeled each cDNA molecule. TCRdb re-analysed the 5' RACE reads in MiXCR, keeping a single row per CDR3 protein. The sample lists about 1.6 million distinct CDR3 sequences; around 36% were seen once. Per individual sample, total RNA of at least 5.5 micrograms was extracted. In its sample, this clonotype was seen many times. Its antigen is not known. Sequencing was performed on blood. The sequence came from a woman aged 25 to 39 in good health.

CDR3 sequence: CSAPLGVGETQYF. The CDR3 region has the DNA TGCAGTGCTCCTCTGGGGGTGGGGGAGACCCAGTACTTC. The chain employs TRBV20-1 and TRBJ2-5; the D gene could be TRBD1 or TRBD2 (5 bases each). The CDR3 is 13 amino acids. V gave up 5 bases and J gave up 5 bases, with 15 bases separating them. The germline V gene has CDR1 DFQATT and CDR2 SNEGSKA (reference sequence).